A selection of T cell receptor beta chains follows, all from one sample in a study of blood T cell repertoires in COVID-19. Libraries were prepared by immunoSEQ multiplex PCR; TCRdb keeps only in-frame clonotypes and omits some of them. The table lists 290,000 or so clones, 85% to 90% of them singletons. The sample comprised PBMCs or T cells enriched from blood (not recorded which). The receptor source for this set is a woman aged 18-30 years with acute COVID-19. The CDR3 runs from the conserved cysteine through the conserved F or W. Each record gives: D gene, clone size, J gene, V gene, CDR3 protein, CDR3 DNA. The D gene is left open where the match is weak. Not all rows give a size; the values are once, few, many and, for expanded clones, a class.

d_gene: TRBD2; abundance: -; j_gene: TRBJ2-5; v_gene: TRBV9; CDR3aa: CASSVGLAGIEETQYF; CDR3nt: TGTGCCAGCAGCGTAGGGCTAGCGGGAATAGAAGAGACCCAGTACTTC
d_gene: TRBD2; abundance: -; j_gene: TRBJ2-7; v_gene: TRBV6-2/TRBV6-3; CDR3aa: CASSYPGTSGRASYEQYF; CDR3nt: TGTGCCAGCAGTTACCCTGGGACTAGCGGGAGGGCCTCCTACGAGCAGTACTTC
d_gene: TRBD1; abundance: -; j_gene: TRBJ2-1; v_gene: TRBV11-3; CDR3aa: CASSTRQGVSNEQFF; CDR3nt: TGTGCCAGCAGCACGCGACAGGGCGTAAGCAATGAGCAGTTCTTC
d_gene: -; abundance: -; j_gene: TRBJ1-2; v_gene: TRBV24-1; CDR3aa: CATSERDSGGYGYTF; CDR3nt: TGTGCCACCAGTGAAAGAGACAGCGGGGGCTATGGCTACACCTTC
d_gene: TRBD2; abundance: once; j_gene: TRBJ2-4; v_gene: TRBV19; CDR3aa: CASNPPMGLGKQNIQYF; CDR3nt: TGTGCCAGTAACCCCCCAATGGGACTAGGGAAACAAAACATTCAGTACTTC
d_gene: -; abundance: -; j_gene: TRBJ2-1; v_gene: TRBV3-1/TRBV3-2; CDR3aa: CASSRGSSYNEQFF; CDR3nt: TGTGCCAGCAGTCGGGGGAGCTCCTACAATGAGCAGTTCTTC
d_gene: TRBD2; abundance: -; j_gene: TRBJ2-1; v_gene: TRBV28; CDR3aa: CASSPIASGSMYEQFF; CDR3nt: TGTGCCAGCAGCCCCATAGCTAGCGGGAGTATGTATGAGCAGTTCTTC
d_gene: -; abundance: -; j_gene: TRBJ2-7; v_gene: TRBV5-4; CDR3aa: CASKGRTYEQYF; CDR3nt: TGTGCCAGCAAGGGGAGGACCTACGAGCAGTACTTC
d_gene: -; abundance: -; j_gene: TRBJ1-5; v_gene: TRBV2; CDR3aa: CASTVGGQPQHF; CDR3nt: TGTGCCAGCACCGTCGGGGGTCAGCCCCAGCATTTT
d_gene: -; abundance: -; j_gene: TRBJ2-1; v_gene: TRBV6-5; CDR3aa: CASSYGGTGEQFF; CDR3nt: TGTGCCAGCAGTTACGGGGGGACGGGTGAGCAGTTCTTC
d_gene: TRBD2; abundance: -; j_gene: TRBJ2-5; v_gene: TRBV5-4; CDR3aa: CASSLRLADQETQYF; CDR3nt: TGTGCCAGCAGCTTGAGACTAGCGGATCAAGAGACCCAGTACTTC
d_gene: TRBD2; abundance: few; j_gene: TRBJ2-5; v_gene: TRBV2; CDR3aa: CASGEGQETQYF; CDR3nt: TGTGCCAGTGGGGAGGGCCAAGAGACCCAGTACTTC
d_gene: TRBD2; abundance: -; j_gene: TRBJ2-7; v_gene: TRBV5-6; CDR3aa: CASSPVLAGGPYEQYF; CDR3nt: TGTGCCAGCAGCCCCGTTCTAGCGGGAGGGCCCTACGAGCAGTACTTC
d_gene: TRBD1; abundance: -; j_gene: TRBJ1-5; v_gene: TRBV6-5; CDR3aa: CASRRQGAGNQPQHF; CDR3nt: TGTGCCAGCAGACGACAGGGGGCCGGGAATCAGCCCCAGCATTTT
d_gene: -; abundance: -; j_gene: TRBJ1-2; v_gene: TRBV7-9; CDR3aa: CASSFNAGNYGYTF; CDR3nt: TGTGCCAGCAGCTTCAACGCAGGGAACTATGGCTACACCTTC
d_gene: -; abundance: -; j_gene: TRBJ1-2; v_gene: TRBV9; CDR3aa: CASSPGGEGSWGYGYTF; CDR3nt: TGTGCCAGCAGCCCCGGGGGTGAGGGGTCGTGGGGCTATGGCTACACCTTC
d_gene: -; abundance: -; j_gene: TRBJ1-2; v_gene: TRBV7-9; CDR3aa: CASSLDLEGYTF; CDR3nt: TGTGCCAGCAGCTTAGACCTCGAGGGCTACACCTTC
d_gene: -; abundance: -; j_gene: TRBJ2-6; v_gene: TRBV19; CDR3aa: CASSSYSTGSGANVLTF; CDR3nt: TGTGCCAGTAGTTCCTACTCTACAGGCTCTGGGGCCAACGTCCTGACTTTC
d_gene: TRBD2; abundance: many; j_gene: TRBJ2-1; v_gene: TRBV3-1/TRBV3-2; CDR3aa: CASSQEGLGTSGSHNEQFF; CDR3nt: TGTGCCAGCAGCCAAGAAGGCCTCGGGACTAGCGGGAGTCACAATGAGCAGTTCTTC
d_gene: -; abundance: -; j_gene: TRBJ2-1; v_gene: TRBV28; CDR3aa: CASSETRAQFF; CDR3nt: TGTGCCAGCAGTGAGACTAGGGCGCAGTTCTTC
d_gene: TRBD2; abundance: -; j_gene: TRBJ2-1; v_gene: TRBV6-4; CDR3aa: CASSEGLADSNEQFF; CDR3nt: TGTGCCAGCAGTGAGGGACTAGCGGATTCCAATGAGCAGTTCTTC
d_gene: -; abundance: -; j_gene: TRBJ2-6; v_gene: TRBV2; CDR3aa: CASSQDRTGANVLTF; CDR3nt: TGTGCCAGCAGCCAAGACAGGACTGGGGCCAACGTCCTGACTTTC
d_gene: -; abundance: once; j_gene: TRBJ2-2; v_gene: TRBV5-1; CDR3aa: CASSLYDSNTGELFF; CDR3nt: TGCGCCAGCAGCTTGTACGACTCGAACACCGGGGAGCTGTTTTTT
d_gene: TRBD1; abundance: -; j_gene: TRBJ2-7; v_gene: TRBV28; CDR3aa: CASRRQGSSYEQYF; CDR3nt: TGTGCCAGCAGACGACAGGGTAGCTCCTACGAGCAGTACTTC
d_gene: TRBD2; abundance: -; j_gene: TRBJ2-3; v_gene: TRBV28; CDR3aa: CASSGTSGDTQYF; CDR3nt: TGTGCCAGCAGTGGGACTAGCGGTGATACGCAGTATTTT
d_gene: TRBD1; abundance: -; j_gene: TRBJ1-4; v_gene: TRBV28; CDR3aa: CASSPGDRTNEKLFF; CDR3nt: TGTGCCAGCAGTCCTGGGGACAGAACTAATGAAAAACTGTTTTTT
d_gene: -; abundance: -; j_gene: TRBJ2-1; v_gene: TRBV19; CDR3aa: CASSSIMRGEQFF; CDR3nt: TGTGCCAGTAGTAGCATAATGCGAGGGGAGCAGTTCTTC
d_gene: -; abundance: -; j_gene: TRBJ1-1; v_gene: TRBV6-5; CDR3aa: CASSYSQGNTEAFF; CDR3nt: TGTGCCAGCAGTTACAGCCAGGGGAACACTGAAGCTTTCTTT
d_gene: -; abundance: -; j_gene: TRBJ2-3; v_gene: TRBV7-9; CDR3aa: CASSLGSGRSTDTQYF; CDR3nt: TGTGCCAGCAGCTTAGGTTCGGGGAGAAGCACAGATACGCAGTATTTT
d_gene: TRBD1; abundance: -; j_gene: TRBJ1-5; v_gene: TRBV28; CDR3aa: CASSGLRDRNQPQHF; CDR3nt: TGTGCCAGCAGTGGGTTGAGGGACAGGAATCAGCCCCAGCATTTT
d_gene: -; abundance: -; j_gene: TRBJ1-2; v_gene: TRBV19; CDR3aa: CASSPTGNYGYTF; CDR3nt: TGTGCCAGTAGCCCTACAGGGAACTATGGCTACACCTTC
d_gene: -; abundance: -; j_gene: TRBJ1-6; v_gene: TRBV28; CDR3aa: CASSFGSYNSPLHF; CDR3nt: TGTGCCAGCAGTTTCGGCTCCTATAATTCACCCCTCCACTTT
d_gene: -; abundance: once; j_gene: TRBJ2-3; v_gene: TRBV6-4; CDR3aa: CASSQRMISGASTDTQYF; CDR3nt: TGTGCCAGCAGCCAACGCATGATAAGCGGAGCCAGCACAGATACGCAGTATTTT
d_gene: TRBD1; abundance: -; j_gene: TRBJ1-4; v_gene: TRBV9; CDR3aa: CASSVGQGREKLFF; CDR3nt: TGTGCCAGCAGCGTTGGACAGGGGCGGGAAAAACTGTTTTTT
d_gene: TRBD1; abundance: once; j_gene: TRBJ1-3; v_gene: TRBV7-6; CDR3aa: CASIAGQEGGNTIYF; CDR3nt: TGTGCCAGCATAGCTGGACAGGAGGGAGGAAACACCATATATTTT
d_gene: -; abundance: -; j_gene: TRBJ1-2; v_gene: TRBV5-1; CDR3aa: CASAYGPLGGWGYTF; CDR3nt: TGCGCCAGCGCTTACGGGCCCCTCGGAGGATGGGGCTACACCTTC
d_gene: -; abundance: -; j_gene: TRBJ1-1; v_gene: TRBV6-6; CDR3aa: CASSLGSPEAFF; CDR3nt: TGTGCCAGCAGTTTAGGGAGTCCTGAAGCTTTCTTT
d_gene: -; abundance: once; j_gene: TRBJ1-4; v_gene: TRBV25-1; CDR3aa: CASTGLHNEKLFF; CDR3nt: TGTGCCAGCACGGGACTGCATAATGAAAAACTGTTTTTT
d_gene: TRBD1; abundance: -; j_gene: TRBJ1-4; v_gene: TRBV5-5; CDR3aa: CASSPGQGRIDEKLFF; CDR3nt: TGTGCCAGCAGCCCGGGACAGGGGAGAATAGATGAAAAACTGTTTTTT
d_gene: TRBD1; abundance: -; j_gene: TRBJ2-7; v_gene: TRBV2; CDR3aa: CASREGQGSSYEQYF; CDR3nt: TGTGCCAGCAGGGAGGGACAGGGGAGTTCCTACGAGCAGTACTTC
d_gene: TRBD1; abundance: -; j_gene: TRBJ1-3; v_gene: TRBV7-9; CDR3aa: CASSLGQGAEGNTIYF; CDR3nt: TGTGCCAGCAGCCTAGGACAGGGGGCGGAAGGAAACACCATATATTTT
d_gene: -; abundance: -; j_gene: TRBJ1-1; v_gene: TRBV19; CDR3aa: CASSTAWSAGVTEAFF; CDR3nt: TGTGCCAGTTCGACAGCATGGTCTGCGGGGGTCACTGAAGCTTTCTTT
d_gene: TRBD1; abundance: -; j_gene: TRBJ2-7; v_gene: TRBV27; CDR3aa: CASSFTGDGYYEQYF; CDR3nt: TGTGCCAGCAGTTTTACAGGGGACGGATACTACGAGCAGTACTTC
d_gene: -; abundance: once; j_gene: TRBJ1-2; v_gene: TRBV7-9; CDR3aa: CASSPDRRNYGYTF; CDR3nt: TGTGCCAGCAGTCCTGACAGAAGGAACTATGGCTACACCTTC
d_gene: -; abundance: -; j_gene: TRBJ1-1; v_gene: TRBV18; CDR3aa: CASSPQGRGDF; CDR3nt: TGTGCCAGCTCACCACAGGGACGGGGGGACTTT
d_gene: -; abundance: once; j_gene: TRBJ1-1; v_gene: TRBV11-3; CDR3aa: CASSLDWGRGTEAFF; CDR3nt: TGTGCCAGCAGCTTAGACTGGGGGCGCGGGACTGAAGCTTTCTTT
d_gene: TRBD2; abundance: -; j_gene: TRBJ2-1; v_gene: TRBV24-1; CDR3aa: CATSDLLAGGINEQFF; CDR3nt: TGTGCCACCAGTGATTTACTAGCGGGAGGGATTAATGAGCAGTTCTTC
d_gene: -; abundance: -; j_gene: TRBJ2-7; v_gene: TRBV2; CDR3aa: CASKDNSYEQYF; CDR3nt: TGTGCCAGCAAGGACAACTCCTACGAGCAGTACTTC
d_gene: -; abundance: -; j_gene: TRBJ2-3; v_gene: TRBV27; CDR3aa: CASSLAGLRTDTQYF; CDR3nt: TGTGCCAGCAGTTTGGCGGGGCTGCGCACAGATACGCAGTATTTT
d_gene: -; abundance: few; j_gene: TRBJ2-1; v_gene: TRBV19; CDR3aa: CASSKEAAGFTYNEQFF; CDR3nt: TGTGCCAGTAGTAAAGAGGCGGCGGGATTTACCTACAATGAGCAGTTCTTC
d_gene: TRBD1; abundance: once; j_gene: TRBJ1-2; v_gene: TRBV28; CDR3aa: CASSLRDRGGYTF; CDR3nt: TGTGCCAGCAGTTTACGGGACAGGGGAGGCTACACCTTC
d_gene: -; abundance: few; j_gene: TRBJ1-1; v_gene: TRBV19; CDR3aa: CASSLGRGRNTEAFF; CDR3nt: TGTGCCAGTAGTCTCGGCCGGGGGAGGAACACTGAAGCTTTCTTT
d_gene: -; abundance: -; j_gene: TRBJ2-7; v_gene: TRBV6-5; CDR3aa: CASRRDIFTSYEQYF; CDR3nt: TGTGCCAGCAGGAGGGACATATTTACCTCCTACGAGCAGTACTTC
d_gene: -; abundance: -; j_gene: TRBJ1-5; v_gene: TRBV16; CDR3aa: CASSQSSEPQHF; CDR3nt: TGTGCCAGCAGCCAGTCTTCGGAGCCCCAGCATTTT
d_gene: -; abundance: -; j_gene: TRBJ2-1; v_gene: TRBV7-3; CDR3aa: CASSLTAAGEQFF; CDR3nt: TGTGCCAGCAGCTTAACGGCAGCAGGTGAGCAGTTCTTC
d_gene: -; abundance: -; j_gene: TRBJ1-4; v_gene: TRBV2; CDR3aa: CATGGSSNEKLFF; CDR3nt: TGTGCCACGGGAGGGAGCTCCAATGAAAAACTGTTTTTT
d_gene: -; abundance: -; j_gene: TRBJ2-3; v_gene: TRBV7-3; CDR3aa: CASSPRSGGSTDTQYF; CDR3nt: TGTGCCAGCAGCCCCCGCTCGGGGGGCAGCACAGATACGCAGTATTTT
d_gene: -; abundance: -; j_gene: TRBJ2-7; v_gene: TRBV7-2; CDR3aa: CASSFGGARNEQYF; CDR3nt: TGTGCCAGCAGCTTTGGGGGGGCGCGAAACGAGCAGTACTTC
d_gene: -; abundance: -; j_gene: TRBJ1-4; v_gene: TRBV7-9; CDR3aa: CASSPSEGELPNEKLFF; CDR3nt: TGTGCCAGCAGCCCCAGCGAAGGCGAGTTACCTAATGAAAAACTGTTTTTT
d_gene: TRBD1; abundance: -; j_gene: TRBJ1-4; v_gene: TRBV9; CDR3aa: CASSATGALNEKLFF; CDR3nt: TGTGCCAGCAGCGCCACAGGGGCACTTAATGAAAAACTGTTTTTT